These T cell receptor beta chains were read from a single sample in a study of cytomegalovirus exposure and HLA in healthy donors. TCRdb's table, derived via immunoSEQ multiplex PCR, lists solely in-frame clones and lacks some. The sample has about 170,000 clones; around 73% are singletons. Material for sequencing was PBMCs. These receptors all come from a woman between 18 and 29 years old in good health and CMV-seropositive. The CDR3 runs from the conserved cysteine through the conserved F or W. D genes are given only for firm matches. Clone size is stated in some rows and not others, as once, few, many or a class when expanded.

>.|.|15|TRBJ2-7|TRBV15
CATSRTGGGGHEQYF
TGTGCCACCAGCAGGACGGGCGGAGGGGGCCACGAGCAGTACTTC
>.|.|15|TRBJ2-7|TRBV19
CASSIGNRAYYEQYF
TGTGCCAGTAGTATAGGGAACAGGGCCTACTACGAGCAGTACTTC
>.|TRBD2|17|TRBJ2-1|TRBV4-2
CASSQLIAGGQYNEQFF
TGTGCCAGCAGCCAACTAATAGCGGGGGGGCAATACAATGAGCAGTTCTTC
>once|.|14|TRBJ1-2|TRBV27
CASSLSPGVLGYTF
TGTGCCAGCAGTTTAAGTCCCGGGGTGCTCGGCTACACCTTC
>.|.|14|TRBJ1-4|TRBV13
CASSFRTANEKLFF
TGTGCCAGCAGCTTCAGGACAGCCAATGAAAAACTGTTTTTT
>.|.|15|TRBJ2-3|TRBV5-1
CASSLAGGHTDTQYF
TGCGCCAGCAGCTTGGCGGGGGGACACACAGATACGCAGTATTTT
>once|TRBD1|15|TRBJ2-5|TRBV9
CASSATGGALETQYF
TGTGCCAGCAGCGCGACAGGGGGCGCGTTGGAGACCCAGTACTTC
>.|TRBD1|16|TRBJ2-5|TRBV28
CASSQQGEEYQETQYF
TGTGCCAGCAGTCAACAGGGGGAAGAGTACCAAGAGACCCAGTACTTC
>once|TRBD2|14|TRBJ2-7|TRBV2
CASRPGLAGHEQYF
TGTGCCAGCAGGCCGGGACTAGCGGGGCACGAGCAGTACTTC
>.|TRBD1|15|TRBJ1-5|TRBV5-8
CASSLGTGGNQPQHF
TGTGCCAGCAGCTTAGGGACAGGTGGCAATCAGCCCCAGCATTTT
>.|.|12|TRBJ2-7|TRBV30
CALGPTGYEQYF
TGTGCCTTAGGACCGACAGGATACGAGCAGTACTTC
>.|.|12|TRBJ1-2|TRBV6-6
CACTGQNYGYTF
TGTGCCTGTACCGGACAGAACTATGGCTACACCTTC
>.|TRBD1|16|TRBJ1-2|TRBV4-2
CASKEPGGTANYGYTF
TGTGCCAGCAAAGAGCCCGGTGGGACAGCTAACTATGGCTACACCTTC
>.|TRBD1|15|TRBJ2-1|TRBV9
CASSPRTGPDNEQFF
TGTGCCAGCAGCCCTCGGACAGGCCCTGACAATGAGCAGTTCTTC
>few|.|15|TRBJ1-5|TRBV4-2
CASSQAPGGDQPQHF
TGTGCCAGCAGCCAAGCCCCGGGGGGTGATCAGCCCCAGCATTTT
>.|.|14|TRBJ2-5|TRBV2
CASSSGQGGETQYF
TGTGCCAGCAGCTCCGGTCAGGGAGGAGAGACCCAGTACTTC
>.|.|15|TRBJ2-1|TRBV5-6
CASSLPGLSYNEQFF
TGTGCCAGCAGCTTACCGGGACTGAGCTACAATGAGCAGTTCTTC
>.|.|13|TRBJ1-6|TRBV6-6
CASSSGETIPLHF
TGTGCCAGCAGTTCCGGGGAGACAATTCCCCTCCACTTT
>.|.|15|TRBJ1-1|TRBV14
CASSQGGGRNTEAFF
TGTGCCAGCAGCCAAGGGGGAGGAAGGAACACTGAAGCTTTCTTT
>.|TRBD2|18|TRBJ2-3|TRBV7-3
CASSLKYGGGAGADTQYF
TGTGCCAGCAGCTTAAAATACGGCGGGGGGGCCGGAGCAGATACGCAGTATTTT
>.|.|15|TRBJ1-2|TRBV5-4
CASSPSPGQSYGYTF
TGTGCCAGCAGCCCCAGCCCCGGACAGTCCTATGGCTACACCTTC
>.|.|15|TRBJ1-6|TRBV5-1
CASSLTQGNNSPLHF
TGCGCCAGCAGTCTAACCCAGGGGAATAATTCACCCCTCCACTTT
>few|TRBD1|17|TRBJ1-5|TRBV27
CASSFAGTGLIVQPQHF
TGTGCCAGCAGTTTTGCCGGGACAGGATTAATAGTTCAGCCCCAGCATTTT